This entry describes one T cell receptor (beta chain). Its antigen is not known. Germline values: CDR1 ENHRY, CDR2 SYGVKD. With V trimmed by 4 bases and J by 4 bases, 5 bases remained unmatched. The CDR3 has 15 amino acids. Profiled with immunoSEQ multiplex PCR; TCRdb holds only in-frame clones, not every one. The profile shows 200,000 to 300,000 clones, around 86% of them singletons. These data originate in a study of cytomegalovirus exposure and HLA in healthy donors. Study-level results: Diagnosis of cytomegalovirus status made by the classifier reportedly showed high specificity and sensitivity. In vitro work confirmed that a few CMV-associated chains recognize CMV antigens. The listing of 150 or so TCR beta chains classed them as cytomegalovirus-associated.

Donors came from a validation cohort of 90 to 150 subjects, distinct from the first 666-subject cohort. The source is a woman aged 30 to 39 in good health and CMV-seropositive. The V call is TRBV10-3, the J call TRBJ1-5; 9 bases fit TRBD1. The sample consisted of PBMCs. Here the CDR3 reads CAISGGQGLNQPQHF. CDR3 coding DNA: TGTGCCATCAGTGGGGGACAGGGACTAAATCAGCCCCAGCATTTT.